One T cell receptor beta chain is described in this entry. The target antigen is unknown. This entry belongs to a study of T-cell reconstitution after alpha-beta-depleted transplantation in children. Study-level points and caveats: At day 60, the high TCRbeta diversity found in some patients originated from recipient T cells and thymic progenitors that had survived. As was reported, about two months after transplant, alpha-beta T cells came from several hundred expanded graft clones. When one year had passed after transplant, most T-cell counts and diversity came from newly produced T cells.

Preparation of the TCRbeta library involved a method that used unique molecular identifiers. One entry per CDR3 protein results from TCRdb running MiXCR on the PCR reads. The data show some 350,000 distinct CDR3 sequences, 15% to 20% seen once. The germline V gene has CDR1 MDHEN and CDR2 SYDVKM. The V and J ends lost 6 bases and 3 bases, in that order; junction bases with no gene match: 11. The length of the CDR3 is 17 residues. The chain joins TRBV28 to TRBJ2-2, with 9 bases fitting TRBD1. The source was PBMCs, mostly from graft donor cells, collected 360 days after TCRalphabeta/CD19-depleted stem cell transplant. This receptor was obtained from a male patient aged 2-15 years who had a stem cell transplant for acute lymphoblastic leukemia, so the T cells may come from the graft donor. CDR3 residues: CASSFPGDRVHTGELFF. CDR3 nucleotides: TGTGCCAGCAGCTTCCCCGGGGACAGGGTCCACACCGGGGAGCTGTTTTTT.